This TCR beta chain originates from a study of T cell changes during pregnancy in multiple sclerosis. The CDR3 is made up of 12 amino acids. Deletions cut 5 bases from V and 5 bases from J, with 7 bases between. Germline V gene sequence: CDR1 SGHTA, CDR2 FQGTGA. This clone was observed once. The assay was immunoSEQ multiplex PCR, and TCRdb's table has in-frame clones only and misses some. There are 60,000 to 70,000 clones in the sample; 90% to 95% occur only once, and 1.4% lies in the top ten. The source was peripheral blood, collected in the second trimester of pregnancy. The origin of this receptor is a female donor with multiple sclerosis, enrolled in a pregnancy study. V and J are TRBV7-3 and TRBJ1-5; TRBD1 might be the D (5 bases). CDR3 protein: CASSDSHQPQHF. The CDR3 bases are TGTGCCAGCAGCGACAGTCATCAGCCCCAGCATTTT. Full variable domain (remainder filled in from reference TRBV7-3 and TRBJ1-5): GAGVSQTPSNKVTEKGKYVELRCDPISGHTALYWYRQSLGQGPEFLIYFQGTGAADDSGLPNDRFFAVRPEGSVSTLKIQRTERGDSAVYLCASSDSHQPQHFGDGTRLSIL.